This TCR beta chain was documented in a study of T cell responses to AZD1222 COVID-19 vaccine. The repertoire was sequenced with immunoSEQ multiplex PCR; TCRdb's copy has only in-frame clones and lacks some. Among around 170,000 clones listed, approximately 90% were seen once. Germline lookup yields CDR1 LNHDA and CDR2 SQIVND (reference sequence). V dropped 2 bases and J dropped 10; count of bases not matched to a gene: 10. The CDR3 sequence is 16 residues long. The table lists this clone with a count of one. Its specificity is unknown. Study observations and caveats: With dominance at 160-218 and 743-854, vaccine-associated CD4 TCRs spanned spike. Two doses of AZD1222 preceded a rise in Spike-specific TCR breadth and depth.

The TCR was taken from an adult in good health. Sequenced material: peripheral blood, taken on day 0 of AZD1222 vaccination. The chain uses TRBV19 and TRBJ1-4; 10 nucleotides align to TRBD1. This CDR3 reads CASSITTGTGVGKLFF. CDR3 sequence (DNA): TGTGCCAGTAGTATAACAACCGGGACAGGGGTAGGAAAACTGTTTTTT.